The present TCR beta chain was sequenced within a study of shared clonotypes between healthy human individuals. Germline V gene data show CDR1 as SGHDT and CDR2 as YYEEEE. V lost 4 bases and J lost 1, with 10 bases in between. This CDR3 contains 14 residues. Study results and limitations: Represented diversity, genetic and exposure-history alike, was limited by few donors.

A word on this clone: Its antigen is currently unknown.

The assay was immunoSEQ multiplex PCR, and TCRdb's table has in-frame clones only and misses some. The sample carries some 2.1 million clones, about 94% recorded once. Selected positively for CCR7 and CD45RO-negative, naive CD8 cells excluded terminally differentiated effector memory CD45RA+ cells. The clonotype originates from a man between 18 and 29 years old in good health. Sequenced input: naive CD8+ T cells sorted from blood. The chain employs TRBV5-6 and TRBJ2-3, with no clear D. CDR3 nucleotide sequence: TGTGCCAGCAGCGTTGCAATCCGCACAGATACGCAGTATTTT. It specifies CASSVAIRTDTQYF.